This T cell receptor beta chain was obtained from a study of graft-versus-host responses after intestinal transplantation. At the level of the study: After anti-thymocyte globulin induction, recipients took tacrolimus and steroids for two to three years. Findings and caveats of the study: High graft-versus-host to host-versus-graft clonal ratios were found in allografts of patients who had graft-donor T cell macrochimerism.

Responders that carried the CFSE label, some 200,000 of them, were plated with some 200,000 irradiated, violet-dye-labeled stimulator cells. Generated by immunoSEQ multiplex PCR, the TCRdb table keeps only in-frame clones and is missing some. The top ten hold approximately 0.81% of the sample, which has over 20,000 clones, less than 60% seen once. This clone was counted a few times. Germline V gives CDR1 DFQATT, CDR2 SNEGSKA (reference sequence). The V end lost 5 bases, the J end lost 3 bases, and 8 bases lay between the germline ends. CDR3 size: 11 residues. This chain connects TRBV20-1 to TRBJ2-7, with D possibly matching TRBD1 (6 bases). The clonotype was recovered from a human patient who received an intestinal transplant. The sequenced sample was alloreactive CD4+ T cells from a mixed lymphocyte reaction culture, obtained before intestinal transplant. As to subset: CFSE-low proliferating T cells sorted from roughly 6-day pre-transplant mixed lymphocyte reaction (GvH or HvG direction). CDR3 residues: CSAVDSYEQYF. CDR3 DNA sequence: TGCAGTGCTGTGGACAGCTACGAGCAGTACTTC.